The 31 T cell receptor beta chains reported below all come from one sample, sequenced in a study of T cell changes during pregnancy in multiple sclerosis. Here immunoSEQ multiplex PCR was the method, and the copy in TCRdb shows in-frame clones only, minus some. The sample holds under 45,000 clones, around nine tenths seen once. Sequencing used CD8+ T cells from peripheral blood mononuclear cells, obtained in the first trimester of pregnancy. These receptors were obtained from a female donor with multiple sclerosis, enrolled in a pregnancy study.

V and J are TRBV27 and TRBJ1-2; weak D call: TRBD1 (5 bases). This CDR3 contains 13 residues. Germline values: CDR1 MNHEY, CDR2 SMNVEV (reference sequence). V lost 3 bases and J 4 bases, leaving 9 bases between the germline ends. The CDR3 sequence: CASSFGARYGYTF. The CDR3, as DNA: TGTGCCAGCAGTTTTGGGGCCCGCTATGGCTACACCTTC.

The chain joins TRBV7-9 to TRBJ1-2; no reliable D call. V was trimmed by 1 base and J by 6 bases, leaving 6 bases between them. This CDR3 region has 12 residues. Germline V gene data show CDR1 as SEHNR and CDR2 as FQNEAQ (reference sequence). CDR3 in DNA: TGTGCCAGCAGCTTAGGAGTCGATGGCTACACCTTC. Its translation: CASSLGVDGYTF.

The gene calls are TRBV6-6 and TRBJ2-3; TRBD1 aligns across 7 bases. CDR1 is MNHNY, CDR2 SVGAGI, per germline (reference sequence). The CDR3 is made up of 14 amino acids. J gave up 2 bases and V 5 bases, and 4 bases lay outside the gene matches. The CDR3 is CASSDEGATDTQYF. The CDR3 nucleotides read TGTGCCAGCAGTGACGAGGGGGCCACAGATACGCAGTATTTT.

V gene TRBV9 combines with J gene TRBJ2-7; unclear D gene. Per the germline V gene, CDR1 is SGDLS and CDR2 is YYNGEE. CDR3 size: 15 residues. V was shortened by 0 bases and J by 0 bases, with 10 bases between the two germline ends. The CDR3 bases are TGTGCCAGCAGCGTAGAATCGTGGGCCTCCTACGAGCAGTACTTC. Encoded protein: CASSVESWASYEQYF.

This chain joins TRBV7-2 and TRBJ2-7, with TRBD2 identical over 7 bases. V shed 5 bases and J 6 bases; nucleotides not matched to a gene: 16. Germline V gene data show CDR1 as SGHTA and CDR2 as FQGNSA. The CDR3 is 16 residues long. The CDR3 loop reads CASSPRVAGEGFEQYF. The DNA of the CDR3 is TGTGCCAGCAGCCCACGGGTGGCGGGGGAGGGATTCGAGCAGTACTTC.

The chain is built from TRBV4-3 and TRBJ2-1; tentatively, D is TRBD2 (7 bases). CDR1 is LGHNA, CDR2 YSLEER, per germline. This CDR3 spans 15 amino acids. V was cut by 0 bases and J by 8 bases, with 14 bases left in between. The CDR3 DNA follows: TGCGCCAGCAGCCAAGATCCGGGGGGCAGCTATGAGCAGTTCTTC. Translated: CASSQDPGGSYEQFF.

This clone was detected only a few times. The rearrangement links TRBV7-9 to TRBJ2-1, with a tentative D call TRBD2 (5 bases). The germline V and J ends were trimmed by 0 bases and 5 bases, with 14 bases remaining between them. The V gene's germline CDR1 is SEHNR and CDR2 FQNEAQ (reference sequence). CDR3 length: 16 amino acids. The CDR3 sequence: CASSLAPEERDNEQFF. The CDR3 DNA follows: TGTGCCAGCAGCTTAGCGCCGGAAGAGAGGGACAATGAGCAGTTCTTC.

This chain uses TRBV7-9 with TRBJ2-1; TRBD2 aligns across 7 bases. The V gene's germline CDR1 is SEHNR and CDR2 FQNEAQ (reference sequence). Unmatched junction bases numbered 12, after V lost 0 bases and J lost 7 bases. This CDR3 contains 17 residues. CDR3 DNA: TGTGCCAGCAGCTTAGCGGGGCGGAGCGGGGTAGGGAATGAGCAGTTCTTC. Residues: CASSLAGRSGVGNEQFF.

The chain recombines TRBV27 with TRBJ1-4, with D possibly being TRBD1 (6 bases). The CDR3 sequence is 13 residues long. V lost 3 bases and J lost 7, with 9 bases in between. Germline V lookup: CDR1 MNHEY, CDR2 SMNVEV (reference sequence). CDR3 in DNA: TGTGCCAGCAGTTTGTCACAGGGTGAAAAACTGTTTTTT. Amino acid sequence: CASSLSQGEKLFF. Full variable domain (outside the CDR3, taken from reference TRBV27 and TRBJ1-4): EAQVTQNPRYLITVTGKKLTVTCSQNMNHEYMSWYRQDPGLGLRQIYYSMNVEVTDKGDVPEGYKVSRKEKRNFPLILESPSPNQTSLYFCASSLSQGEKLFFGSGTQLSVL.

The CDR3 nucleotides read TGCGCCAGCAGCCAGATAACTAGCGGGCCTTACAATGAGCAGTTCTTC. This codes for CASSQITSGPYNEQFF. This rearrangement joins TRBV4-1 to TRBJ2-1; TRBD2 aligns across 9 bases. The CDR3 has 16 amino acids. The ends lost 3 bases at V and 4 bases at J; junction bases unmatched: 7. The germline V gene has CDR1 MGHRA and CDR2 YSYEKL.

The table lists this clone with many counts. V is TRBV6-5 and J is TRBJ2-7; 7 bases fit TRBD1. The trim removed 0 bases at V and 3 bases at J, leaving 5 bases unmatched. CDR3 length: 15 residues. The germline V gene encodes CDR1 MNHEY and CDR2 SVGAGI. Here the CDR3 DNA reads TGTGCCAGCAGTTACTCAGAGGCAGGGGGCTACGAGCAGTACTTC. This gives the protein CASSYSEAGGYEQYF.

The V call is TRBV4-3, the J call TRBJ1-2, with TRBD1 as a possible D gene (5 bases). Germline V gives CDR1 LGHNA, CDR2 YSLEER. V lost 4 bases and J lost 8, with 14 bases in between. This CDR3 is 13 amino acids long. For the CDR3, the DNA is TGCGCCAGCAGCCCGTCTAAGGGGAGGGGCTACACCTTC. Its translation is CASSPSKGRGYTF.

The chain recombines TRBV27 with TRBJ1-2, with D uncertain. With 2 bases removed from V and 8 bases from J, the gap between germline ends came to 12 bases. The CDR3 has 13 residues. In germline, CDR1 is MNHEY, CDR2 SMNVEV (reference sequence). The DNA for the CDR3 is TGTGCCAGCAGTTTAACAGCAACGGGGGGCTACACCTTC. This codes for CASSLTATGGYTF.

In its sample, this clone was seen once. This rearrangement joins TRBV21-1 to TRBJ1-5. TRBV21-1 is labeled a pseudogene. The CDR3 is 19 amino acids. CDR3 DNA sequence: TGTGCCAGCAGCCTTCTCCGACCCCGGGGGAGGGGTCCGTATCAGCCCCAGCATTTT. Residues: CASSLLRPRGRGPYQPQHF.

The rearrangement uses TRBV7-3 and TRBJ2-3; the D gene is possibly TRBD2 (5 bases). V was trimmed by 5 bases and J by 2 bases, leaving 14 bases between them. Germline CDR1 SGHTA, CDR2 FQGTGA. This CDR3 has 15 amino acids. The CDR3 nucleotides read TGTGCCAGCAGCAATCGCGGGTCGGACACAGATACGCAGTATTTT. It is translated as CASSNRGSDTDTQYF.

V is TRBV19 and J is TRBJ2-7; 8 nucleotides match TRBD1. Germline CDR1 and CDR2: LNHDA and SQIVND (reference sequence). Trimming removed 7 bases from V and 2 bases from J; junction bases left unmatched: 4. The CDR3 sequence is 13 residues long. The CDR3 DNA is TGTGCCAGTATCGGGACAGGTGCCTACGAGCAGTACTTC. It encodes CASIGTGAYEQYF.

The chain employs TRBV11-2 and TRBJ2-1; D is possibly TRBD2 (6 bases). Trimming shortened V by 5 bases and J by 0 bases, and 8 bases separated the two germline ends. Germline CDR1 and CDR2: SGHAT and FQNNGV. The CDR3 contains 14 residues. Here the CDR3 reads CASSTGGSYNEQFF. The CDR3 DNA reads TGTGCCAGCAGCACCGGGGGCTCCTACAATGAGCAGTTCTTC.

Only one count was recorded for this clone. The V call is TRBV27, the J call TRBJ2-5; tentatively, D is TRBD1 (5 bases). Trimming removed 6 bases from V and 5 bases from J, with 19 bases in between. Germline CDR1 MNHEY, CDR2 SMNVEV (reference sequence). The CDR3 runs to 15 residues. The CDR3 is CASRQTVDALETQYF. CDR3 nucleotides: TGTGCCAGCAGACAGACAGTGGACGCGTTGGAGACCCAGTACTTC.

This clone was seen just once. The chain combines TRBV27 with TRBJ1-1, with D perhaps TRBD1 (6 bases). V lost 8 bases to trimming and J lost 4 bases, with 17 bases between them. Germline CDR1 MNHEY, CDR2 SMNVEV (reference sequence). CDR3 length: 14 amino acids. CDR3 bases: TGTGCCAGCCTAAGAGGGGGGGCTGGCACTGAAGCTTTCTTT. Translating it yields CASLRGGAGTEAFF.

A single count supports this clone. The J gene is TRBJ2-1, the V gene TRBV9, with D perhaps matching TRBD2 (7 bases). Germline lookup yields CDR1 SGDLS and CDR2 YYNGEE. This CDR3 has 16 amino acids. Trimming removed 0 bases at V and 8 bases at J, with 18 bases between. The CDR3: CASSVDVPGGLDEQFF. The CDR3 DNA sequence: TGTGCCAGCAGCGTAGATGTTCCGGGGGGCCTCGATGAGCAGTTCTTC.

This clone has just one count. V gene TRBV18 combines with J gene TRBJ1-2; 8 nucleotides line up with TRBD1. V dropped 6 bases and J dropped 2; count of bases not matched to a gene: 5. This CDR3 region has 14 residues. CDR1 is KGHSH and CDR2 is LQKENI in the germline V gene. CDR3 amino acids: CASSDRGSNYGYTF. The CDR3 nucleotides are TGTGCCAGCTCTGACAGGGGATCGAACTATGGCTACACCTTC.

Comments on this clone: The junction does not match germline at one end; this may be a read error. The rearrangement uses TRBV9 and TRBJ2-3; 8 positions match TRBD2. The V gene's germline CDR1 is SGDLS and CDR2 YYNGEE. There are 15 residues in the CDR3. The CDR3 nucleotides are TGTGCCAGCAGCGTAGGCGGGGGGAGCATAGATACGCAGTATTTT. Protein product: CASSVGGGSIDTQYF.

Only one count was recorded for this clone. The chain links TRBV2 to TRBJ2-7, with 15 bases that match TRBD2. V dropped 5 bases and J dropped 4; count of bases not matched to a gene: 12. The CDR3 runs 18 residues. CDR1 SNHLY and CDR2 FYNNEI come from the germline V gene. The CDR3 DNA sequence: TGTGCCAGCAGTTGGACTAGCGGGGGGGCATCCGCGAAGTACGAGCAGTACTTC. Translated, it gives CASSWTSGGASAKYEQYF.

The rearrangement joins TRBV27 to TRBJ1-3; no firm D call. Per the germline V gene, CDR1 is MNHEY and CDR2 is SMNVEV (reference sequence). The CDR3 has 17 residues. The V gene lost 0 bases and the J gene lost 3 bases, with 15 bases spanning the gap. The CDR3 DNA is TGTGCCAGCAGTTTATCGGGCAGCCTACCTCTTGGAAACACCATATATTTT. Encoded protein: CASSLSGSLPLGNTIYF.

This rearrangement joins TRBV6-4 to TRBJ2-7, with D perhaps TRBD2 (6 bases). Germline-derived CDR1 and CDR2 are MRHNA and SNTAGT. This CDR3 has 13 residues. The germline V and J ends were trimmed by 7 bases and 3 bases, with 13 bases remaining between them. The DNA for the CDR3 is TGTGCCAGCAAGAGGGACTTGTACTACGAGCAGTACTTC. Protein sequence: CASKRDLYYEQYF.

This sequence joins TRBV11-2 and TRBJ2-3; 8 bases align to TRBD2. V trimming: 1 base; J trimming: 5 bases; junction bases outside the gene matches: 5. This CDR3 has 15 amino acids. From germline, CDR1 is SGHAT and CDR2 FQNNGV. CDR3 loop: CASSLGTSWKDTQYF. DNA of the CDR3: TGTGCCAGCAGCTTAGGGACTAGCTGGAAAGATACGCAGTATTTT.

This chain links TRBV9 with TRBJ1-4; D not certain. Germline CDR1 is SGDLS and CDR2 is YYNGEE. The V and J ends lost 0 bases and 3 bases respectively, with 6 bases between them. This CDR3 spans 14 amino acids. For the CDR3, the DNA is TGTGCCAGCAGCGTAGGGCAAGCTAATGAAAAACTGTTTTTT. Amino acid sequence: CASSVGQANEKLFF.

The chain employs TRBV5-6 and TRBJ2-7; 8 nucleotides line up with TRBD2. Germline V lookup: CDR1 SGHDT, CDR2 YYEEEE. CDR3 size: 16 residues. Losses at the gene ends were 4 bases for V and 0 bases for J; bases not matched to a gene: 9. The CDR3 DNA is TGTGCCAGCAGCCCGCCTTCCGGGGGGGCCTCCTACGAGCAGTACTTC. It yields the protein CASSPPSGGASYEQYF.

The rearrangement uses TRBV4-1 and TRBJ2-1; 8 nucleotides line up with TRBD2. J gave up 7 bases and V 1 base, and 15 bases lay outside the gene matches. CDR1 and CDR2 from the germline V gene are MGHRA and YSYEKL. CDR3 length: 18 residues. DNA for the CDR3: TGCGCCAGCAGCCAAGTTGGCCCAAGCGGGGGAGGTTTTAATGAGCAGTTCTTC. This encodes CASSQVGPSGGGFNEQFF.

The chain combines TRBV4-3 with TRBJ2-1; D may be TRBD1 (6 bases). V was clipped by 0 bases and J by 3 bases, with 9 bases between them. CDR3 length equals 15 residues. In germline, CDR1 is LGHNA, CDR2 YSLEER. Written as DNA, the CDR3 is TGCGCCAGCAGCCAAGATGAGGACAGCTACAATGAGCAGTTCTTC. It yields the protein CASSQDEDSYNEQFF.

The chain recombines TRBV29-1 with TRBJ2-1, with 8 bases fitting TRBD1. CDR3 length equals 18 residues. Trimming cost V 4 bases and J 0 bases; bases outside gene matches: 14. The germline V gene has CDR1 SQVTM and CDR2 ANQGSEA. As DNA, the CDR3 is TGCAGCGTTGGAGGGGTCGATAAGGACAGGGTCTCCTACAATGAGCAGTTCTTC. Its translation is CSVGGVDKDRVSYNEQFF.